These 5 T cell receptor beta chains were sequenced from one sample in a study of blood T cell repertoires in COVID-19. TCRdb's table, derived via immunoSEQ multiplex PCR, lists solely in-frame clones and lacks some. There are over 200,000 clones in the sample; around 88% occur only once, and approximately 8.6% lies in the top ten. The source material was peripheral blood. Receptors were obtained from a man aged 35-49 years with active or convalescent COVID-19.

This chain links TRBV4-2 with TRBJ1-2; 7 nucleotides align to TRBD1. V trimming: 2 bases; J trimming: 3 bases; junction bases outside the gene matches: 18. The CDR3 totals 19 residues. Germline CDR1 reads LGHNA; CDR2 reads YNFKEQ. The CDR3 region has the DNA TGTGCCAGCAGCCAACTGTGGGGGACAGCGGATTTTAGGGACTATGGCTACACCTTC. It specifies CASSQLWGTADFRDYGYTF.

This clone showed up just a few times. This rearrangement joins TRBV9 to TRBJ1-5; 7 bases agree with TRBD1. V was pared by 3 bases and J by 2 bases, with 2 bases of the junction left unmatched. Germline CDR1 and CDR2: SGDLS and YYNGEE. This CDR3 comprises 14 residues. CDR3 protein: CASSETGGNQPQHF. The CDR3 DNA reads TGTGCCAGCAGCGAAACAGGGGGCAATCAGCCCCAGCATTTT.

The chain recombines TRBV5-1 with TRBJ2-7; D is possibly TRBD1 (6 bases). CDR3 length: 14 amino acids. V was pared by 1 base and J by 0 bases, with 8 bases between. Germline V lookup: CDR1 SGHRS, CDR2 YFSETQ. The CDR3 is CASSLRDISYEQYF. CDR3 sequence (DNA): TGCGCCAGCAGCTTGAGGGACATCTCCTACGAGCAGTACTTC.

The V gene is TRBV29-1, the J gene TRBJ1-1; TRBD1 agrees at 8 bases. The CDR3 length is 16 residues. V gave up 4 bases and J gave up 2 bases; unmatched junction bases: 12. Germline assignment: CDR1 SQVTM and CDR2 ANQGSEA. The CDR3: CSVVSRRQGLNTEAFF. The CDR3 DNA reads as TGCAGCGTTGTATCCCGCCGACAGGGGCTTAACACTGAAGCTTTCTTT.

V is TRBV3-1 (or the pseudogene TRBV3-2) and J is TRBJ2-7; 9 bases are shared with TRBD1. Germline CDR1 and CDR2: LGHDT and YNNKEL (reference sequence). The trim removed 0 bases at V and 1 base at J, leaving 4 bases unmatched. The CDR3 runs 16 residues. CDR3 residues: CASSQDRGQGSYEQYF. The CDR3 nucleotides read TGTGCCAGCAGCCAAGATCGGGGACAGGGTTCCTACGAGCAGTACTTC.